These T cell receptor beta chains were read from a single sample in a study of blood T cell repertoires in COVID-19. The protocol was immunoSEQ multiplex PCR, while the TCRdb copy is restricted to in-frame clones and leaves out a portion. The sample consists of 250,000 or so clones, roughly 87% of them appearing once. The material sequenced was PBMCs or T cells enriched from blood (not recorded which). The receptors derive from a man younger than 40 who had recovered from COVID-19. CDR3s include the opening cysteine and the closing phenylalanine or tryptophan. The D gene is left open where the match is weak. A clone size is listed for some rows: how often the clone was seen (once, few, many), or a class if it is expanded.

v_call	d_call	clone_size	j_call	cdr3_aa	cdr3_nt
TRBV28	.	once	TRBJ2-1	CASSSGWDEQFF	TGTGCCAGCAGCTCAGGGTGGGATGAGCAGTTCTTC
TRBV6-4	TRBD1	.	TRBJ1-3	CASSLLGSGTGGVGNTIYF	TGTGCCAGCAGCCTGCTCGGTTCCGGGACAGGGGGCGTGGGAAACACCATATATTTT
TRBV5-1	.	.	TRBJ2-3	CASSLGAGPDTQYF	TGCGCCAGCAGCTTGGGGGCAGGGCCAGATACGCAGTATTTT
TRBV5-5	.	.	TRBJ1-1	CASSLGQGKVTEAFF	TGTGCCAGCAGCTTGGGGCAGGGTAAAGTCACTGAAGCTTTCTTT
TRBV3-1/TRBV3-2	.	once	TRBJ2-7	CASSQHIYEQYF	TGTGCCAGCAGCCAACACATCTACGAGCAGTACTTC
TRBV6-1	TRBD2	.	TRBJ2-7	CASSEGWSGAYEQYF	TGTGCCAGCAGTGAAGGCTGGAGCGGGGCTTACGAGCAGTACTTC
TRBV7-2	.	.	TRBJ1-2	CASSERATAPYGYTF	TGTGCCAGTTCTGAAAGAGCGACAGCGCCCTATGGCTACACCTTC
TRBV13	TRBD1	few	TRBJ1-6	CASSLVGDRPNSPLHF	TGTGCCAGCAGCTTAGTTGGGGACAGACCCAATTCACCCCTCCACTTT
TRBV5-8	.	once	TRBJ2-7	CASSPGFLSSYEQYF	TGTGCCAGCAGCCCCGGGTTTCTGAGCTCCTACGAGCAGTACTTC
TRBV6-1	.	.	TRBJ1-2	CASSEWGGRGGYTF	TGTGCCAGCAGTGAATGGGGGGGTCGGGGTGGCTACACCTTC
TRBV27	.	.	TRBJ2-7	CASSLQVSSYEQYF	TGTGCCAGCAGTTTACAAGTGAGCTCCTACGAGCAGTACTTC
TRBV6-6	.	.	TRBJ1-5	CASSYGQLSNQPQHF	TGTGCCAGCAGTTACGGACAGTTAAGCAATCAGCCCCAGCATTTT
TRBV30	.	.	TRBJ1-4	CAWNTILRFEKLFF	TGTGCCTGGAATACTATACTACGATTCGAAAAACTGTTTTTT
TRBV30	TRBD1	.	TRBJ1-2	CAWSYRDRGLVSYGYTF	TGTGCCTGGAGTTACCGGGACAGGGGGCTGGTAAGTTATGGCTACACCTTC
TRBV3-1/TRBV3-2	TRBD1	.	TRBJ2-1	CASSSGTGLYNEQFF	TGTGCCAGCAGTTCCGGGACAGGCCTCTACAATGAGCAGTTCTTC
TRBV28	.	.	TRBJ2-7	CASSLLRGGQYF	TGTGCCAGCAGTTTACTCCGAGGGGGGCAGTACTTC
TRBV7-9	TRBD1	.	TRBJ2-1	CASSLTGGLNEQFF	TGTGCCAGCAGCCTTACAGGGGGCCTCAATGAGCAGTTCTTC
TRBV6-5	.	.	TRBJ1-2	CASGRDYGYTF	TGTGCCAGCGGTCGAGACTATGGCTACACCTTC
TRBV2	TRBD2	.	TRBJ2-1	CASTRLRGGPKTDEQFF	TGTGCCAGCACTCGGTTGCGGGGGGGCCCCAAGACCGATGAGCAGTTCTTC
TRBV19	TRBD1	.	TRBJ1-5	CASTTGAGGLSSPQHF	TGTGCCAGTACCACCGGGGCAGGGGGCCTATCGTCGCCCCAGCATTTT
TRBV4-2	.	.	TRBJ1-2	CASSRPDNPYDGYTF	TGTGCCAGCAGCCGTCCCGACAATCCTTACGATGGCTACACCTTC
TRBV7-2	TRBD2	.	TRBJ2-7	CASSLARGGTYEQYF	TGTGCCAGCAGCTTAGCGCGGGGAGGGACCTACGAGCAGTACTTC
TRBV4-2	.	.	TRBJ1-5	CASSQDPGDRNQPQHF	TGTGCCAGCAGCCAAGATCCGGGGGATCGCAATCAGCCCCAGCATTTT